Included here is one TCR beta chain sequence, with context. These data originate in a study of T cells after yellow fever vaccination. Via MiXCR, TCRdb re-called the 5' RACE reads, giving one row per CDR3 protein. The sample has 620,000 or so distinct CDR3 sequences, roughly 12% seen once. The CDR3 has 15 residues. The V gene's germline CDR1 is SGHNT and CDR2 YYREEE (reference sequence). Losses at the gene ends were 3 bases for V and 6 bases for J; bases not matched to a gene: 7. The material was PBMCs, obtained on the day of the yellow fever booster vaccination. The receptor's source is a man in his thirties or forties who received the YFV17D yellow fever vaccine. The chain joins TRBV5-4 to TRBJ2-2; 8 bases agree with TRBD1. The CDR3 region has the DNA TGTGCCAGCAGCTCGGGACAGGTGATCGCCGGGGAGCTGTTTTTT. Translation gives CASSSGQVIAGELFF.